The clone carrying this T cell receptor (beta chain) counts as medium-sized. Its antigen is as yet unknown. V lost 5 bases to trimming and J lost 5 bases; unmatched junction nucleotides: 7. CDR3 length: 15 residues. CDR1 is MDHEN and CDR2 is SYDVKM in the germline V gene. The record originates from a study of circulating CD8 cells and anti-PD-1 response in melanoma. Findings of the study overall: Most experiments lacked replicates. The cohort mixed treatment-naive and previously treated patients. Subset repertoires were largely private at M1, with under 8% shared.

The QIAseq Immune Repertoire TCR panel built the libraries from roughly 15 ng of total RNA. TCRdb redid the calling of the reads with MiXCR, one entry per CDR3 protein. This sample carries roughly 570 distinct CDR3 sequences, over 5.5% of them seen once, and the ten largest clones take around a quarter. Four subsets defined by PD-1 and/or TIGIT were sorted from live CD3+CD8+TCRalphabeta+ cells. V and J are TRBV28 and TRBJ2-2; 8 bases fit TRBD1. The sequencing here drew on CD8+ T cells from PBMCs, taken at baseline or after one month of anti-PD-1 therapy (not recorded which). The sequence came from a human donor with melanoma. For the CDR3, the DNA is TGTGCCAGCAGTATTACGGGACAGGAGACCGGGGAGCTGTTTTTT. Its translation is CASSITGQETGELFF.